The 10 T cell receptor beta chains below were found in one sample sequenced in a study of early T cells in non-severe SARS-CoV-2 infection. A single record per CDR3 protein comes from TCRdb applying MiXCR to the 5' RACE reads. The sample holds about 50,000 distinct CDR3 sequences, 8% to 11% seen once. Source material: whole blood. All receptors derive from an adult who was a healthcare worker with PCR-confirmed SARS-CoV-2 infection or an uninfected control (not recorded which).

In this sample, this clonotype turned up many times. The chain carries TRBV7-6 and TRBJ2-2, with a possible D match to TRBD1 (6 bases). CDR3 length: 13 amino acids. The V gene lost 2 bases and the J gene lost 6 bases, with 7 bases spanning the gap. The germline V gene has CDR1 SGHVS and CDR2 FNYEAQ. The chain's CDR3 is CASSLPGAGELFF. The DNA for the CDR3 is TGTGCCAGCAGCTTACCAGGGGCCGGGGAGCTGTTTTTT.

This clonotype was recorded at least ten times. V usage is TRBV20-1 and J usage is TRBJ1-1; a possible D gene is TRBD1 (6 bases). The CDR3 sequence is 15 residues long. From germline, CDR1 is DFQATT and CDR2 SNEGSKA (reference sequence). The V end lost 2 bases, the J end lost 0 bases, and 13 bases lay between the germline ends. In DNA form, the CDR3 reads TGCAGTGCTAGAATGACAGGATTAATGAACACTGAAGCTTTCTTT. Translating gives CSARMTGLMNTEAFF.

A few counts support this clonotype. This chain connects TRBV6-2 or TRBV6-3 to TRBJ2-4; D is uncertain. This CDR3 comprises 11 residues. Germline CDR1 is MNHEY and CDR2 is SVGEGT. V lost 5 bases and J 7 bases, leaving 6 bases between the germline ends. This CDR3 reads CASSTANIQYF. CDR3 in DNA: TGTGCCAGCAGTACCGCTAACATTCAGTACTTC.

This clonotype was detected ten times or more. The chain employs TRBV11-2 and TRBJ2-1; TRBD2 aligns across 11 bases. This CDR3 region has 16 residues. Per germline, CDR1 SGHAT and CDR2 FQNNGV. Trimming at V came to 6 bases and at J to 0 bases, leaving 4 bases not matched to a gene. CDR3 loop: CASRRLAGSSYNEQFF. The CDR3 region has the DNA TGTGCCAGCAGAAGACTAGCGGGGAGCTCCTACAATGAGCAGTTCTTC.

The table lists this clonotype with many counts. The chain couples TRBV29-1 to TRBJ1-2, with 8 bases that match TRBD1. CDR1 is SQVTM, CDR2 ANQGSEA, per germline. The CDR3 is made up of 14 amino acids. The V segment lost 7 bases and the J segment 4 bases; nucleotides outside the gene matches: 11. As DNA, the CDR3 is TGCAGCGCCGGACAGGGAGGGGATGGCTATGGCTACACCTTC. Its translation is CSAGQGGDGYGYTF. The variable domain in full, completed from reference TRBV29-1 and TRBJ1-2, reads SAVISQKPSRDICQRGTSLTIQCQVDSQVTMMFWYRQQPGQSLTLIATANQGSEATYESGFVIDKFPISRPNLTFSTLTVSNMSPEDSSIYLCSAGQGGDGYGYTFGSGTRLTVV.

The chain combines TRBV6-1 with TRBJ1-1, with D possibly matching TRBD1 (5 bases). V gave up 3 bases and J gave up 0 bases, with 11 bases separating them. This CDR3 region has 15 residues. Germline-derived CDR1 and CDR2 are MNHNS and SASEGT. The CDR3 loop reads CASSEQGVMNTEAFF. The CDR3 DNA is TGTGCCAGCAGTGAGCAGGGTGTCATGAACACTGAAGCTTTCTTT.

This clonotype was picked up many times. This chain connects TRBV18 to TRBJ2-1; perhaps TRBD2 as D (6 bases). Germline CDR1 is KGHSH and CDR2 is LQKENI. This CDR3 region has 15 residues. The ends were cut back, 6 bases at V and 0 bases at J, with 12 bases in the middle. The CDR3 reads CASSSGLSSYNEQFF. The CDR3 nucleotides read TGTGCCAGCTCGTCGGGACTCAGCTCCTACAATGAGCAGTTCTTC.

The CDR3 nucleotides read TGCGCCAGCAGCCAAGAAATATCCGGGACAGGGTACTCCTACGAGCAGTACTTC. Translating it yields CASSQEISGTGYSYEQYF. This sequence joins TRBV4-3 and TRBJ2-7; TRBD1 agrees at 9 bases. The germline V gene has CDR1 LGHNA and CDR2 YSLEER. V lost 0 bases and J lost 0; bases outside the gene matches: 9. The CDR3 runs 18 residues.

This clonotype was seen at least ten times. The V gene is TRBV7-2, the J gene TRBJ2-4; unclear D gene. The CDR3 spans 13 residues. V was clipped by 1 base and J by 6 bases, with 7 bases between them. Germline loops: CDR1 SGHTA, CDR2 FQGNSA. The CDR3 region is CASSLVLRNIQYF. DNA of the CDR3: TGTGCCAGCAGCTTAGTTCTGAGAAACATTCAGTACTTC.

In this sample, this clonotype turned up many times. The V call is TRBV29-1, the J call TRBJ2-3; possible D gene TRBD1, 5 bases. The V gene's germline CDR1 is SQVTM and CDR2 ANQGSEA. V lost 3 bases and J lost 1, with 11 bases in between. This CDR3 is 14 amino acids long. The CDR3 sequence: CSVDVRVRTDTQYF. CDR3 DNA sequence: TGCAGCGTTGACGTCAGGGTCCGCACAGATACGCAGTATTTT.